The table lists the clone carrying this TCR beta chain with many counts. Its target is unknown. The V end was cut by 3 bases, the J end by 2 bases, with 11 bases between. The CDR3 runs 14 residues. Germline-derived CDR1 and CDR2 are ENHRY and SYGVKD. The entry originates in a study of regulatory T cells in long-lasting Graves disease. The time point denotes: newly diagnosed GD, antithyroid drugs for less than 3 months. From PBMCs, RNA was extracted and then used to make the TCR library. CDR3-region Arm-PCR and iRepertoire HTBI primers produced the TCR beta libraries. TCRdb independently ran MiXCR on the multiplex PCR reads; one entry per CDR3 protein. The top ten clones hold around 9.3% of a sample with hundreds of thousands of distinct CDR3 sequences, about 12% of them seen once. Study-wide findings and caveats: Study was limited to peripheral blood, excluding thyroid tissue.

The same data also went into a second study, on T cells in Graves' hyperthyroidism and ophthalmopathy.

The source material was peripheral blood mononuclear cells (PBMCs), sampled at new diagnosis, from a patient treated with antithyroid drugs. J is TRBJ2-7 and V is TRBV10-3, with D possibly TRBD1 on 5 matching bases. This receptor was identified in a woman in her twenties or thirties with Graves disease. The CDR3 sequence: CAISDAVTAYEQYF. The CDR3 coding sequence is TGTGCCATCAGTGATGCAGTGACAGCCTACGAGCAGTACTTC.